One sample yielded the 20 T cell receptor beta chains listed below, sequenced in a study of CXCR3-negative and CXCR3-positive naive CD8 T cells. The method, 5' RACE with UMI labels, was used to prepare the TRB cDNA libraries. TCRdb reprocessed the 5' RACE reads, with one entry per CDR3 protein and no DNA. The sample has approximately 98,000 distinct CDR3 sequences. Study outcomes and limitations: Researchers report that CXCR3-positive naive cells carry more hydrophobic TRB CDR3s than CXCR3-negative naive cells.

No antigen is known for these receptors. Sequencing was done on a sample of naive CXCR3+ CD8+ T cells from blood. As to subset: CD45RO-CCR7+CD27+CD95- naive CD8+ T cells expressing CXCR3 (TNR3+). These receptors were obtained from a human donor in good health. Some clones in this sample may be carry-over from other donors' samples.

V usage is TRBV7-6 and J usage is TRBJ2-7; the TRBD2 assignment by TCRdb is unverifiable without DNA. This CDR3 comprises 13 residues. CDR1 and CDR2 from the germline V gene are SGHVS and FNYEAQ. The CDR3 loop reads CASSSGLTYEQYF. The full variable domain, completed using reference TRBV7-6 and TRBJ2-7, is GAGVSQSPRYKVTKRGQDVALRCDPISGHVSLYWYRQALGQGPEFLTYFNYEAQQDKSGLPNDRFSAERPEGSISTLTIQRTEQRDSAMYRCASSSGLTYEQYFGPGTRLTVT.

The chain recombines TRBV28 with TRBJ1-5; the TRBD1 assignment by TCRdb is unverifiable without DNA. CDR1 is MDHEN and CDR2 is SYDVKM in the germline V gene. This CDR3 has 17 amino acids. The CDR3 sequence is CASDVPDSGPYNQPQHF.

The chain uses TRBV7-9 and TRBJ2-5; TCRdb calls TRBD1, which cannot be checked without DNA. CDR1 SEHNR and CDR2 FQNEAQ come from the germline V gene (reference sequence). The CDR3 is made up of 15 amino acids. The CDR3 here is CASSPPATGGETQYF.

The rearrangement uses TRBV4-3 and TRBJ2-7; the TCRdb call, TRBD2, lacks DNA for checking. CDR1 is LGHNA, CDR2 YSLEER, per germline. The CDR3 runs to 14 residues. The CDR3 reads CASSHRAQVGEQYF.

The chain employs TRBV5-1 and TRBJ2-7; there is no DNA to check the TCRdb D call of TRBD1. The CDR3 consists of 16 residues. Germline lookup yields CDR1 SGHRS and CDR2 YFSETQ. This CDR3 reads CASSLAYDLGVREQYF. The complete variable domain, with remaining parts taken from reference TRBV5-1 and TRBJ2-7, reads KAGVTQTPRYLIKTRGQQVTLSCSPISGHRSVSWYQQTPGQGLQFLFEYFSETQRNKGNFPGRFSGRQFSNSRSEMNVSTLELGDSALYLCASSLAYDLGVREQYFGPGTRLTVT.

The chain has TRBV20-1 and TRBJ2-7; the D call of TRBD2 rests on TCRdb alone, since no DNA is present to check it. From germline, CDR1 is DFQATT and CDR2 SNEGSKA (reference sequence). The CDR3 spans 18 residues. This CDR3 is CSARDWWQGALRSYEQYF.

The chain carries TRBV6-5 and TRBJ1-2. Looked up from germline, CDR1 is MNHEY and CDR2 is SVGAGI. The CDR3 extends over 13 amino acids. The CDR3 loop is CASSYSNSYVYTF.

CDR3 amino acids: CASSMDSYNEQFF. This chain links TRBV5-1 with TRBJ2-1. The germline V gene encodes CDR1 SGHRS and CDR2 YFSETQ. The CDR3 is 13 residues long.

This chain uses TRBV5-5 with TRBJ2-1; the TRBD2 assignment by TCRdb is unverifiable without DNA. The germline V gene encodes CDR1 SGHKS and CDR2 YYEKEE (reference sequence). The CDR3 consists of 14 residues. The CDR3 sequence: CASTLGGGYNEQFF.

The chain carries TRBV20-1 and TRBJ1-5. CDR3 length: 14 residues. Germline CDR1 DFQATT, CDR2 SNEGSKA (reference sequence). The CDR3 sequence: CSARDLSPNQPQHF.

The gene calls are TRBV11-2 and TRBJ2-6. Germline lookup yields CDR1 SGHAT and CDR2 FQNNGV. This CDR3 has 15 residues. The CDR3 protein is CASTIGGSGANVLTF.

The chain couples TRBV7-9 to TRBJ1-5; the D call of TRBD1 rests on TCRdb alone, since no DNA is present to check it. The germline V gene encodes CDR1 SEHNR and CDR2 FQNEAQ (reference sequence). The CDR3 has 12 residues. CDR3 sequence: CASSRGDQPQHF.

V usage is TRBV7-7 and J usage is TRBJ2-5; checking the TCRdb D call of TRBD1 is not possible without DNA. Germline values: CDR1 SSHAT, CDR2 FNYEAQ (reference sequence). CDR3 length: 15 amino acids. CDR3: CASSLGDGGQETQYF.

The chain employs TRBV12-3 or TRBV12-4 and TRBJ1-4; without DNA, the TCRdb call of TRBD1 cannot be checked. There are 14 residues in the CDR3. CDR3 loop: CASSPARGTRKLFF.

The chain uses TRBV6-1 and TRBJ2-7; lacking DNA, the TRBD1 call made by TCRdb goes unchecked. Per germline, CDR1 MNHNS and CDR2 SASEGT. The CDR3 runs 13 residues. The CDR3 reads CASSPVGTYEQYF.

J is TRBJ1-6 and V is TRBV10-1. CDR1 is WNHNN and CDR2 is SYGVQD in the germline V gene (reference sequence). The CDR3 covers 14 residues. CDR3 residues: CAISEAVPNSPLHF.

The CDR3 is CASSSLAGGSNEQFF. The rearrangement joins TRBV7-9 to TRBJ2-1; the D call from TCRdb, TRBD2, cannot be confirmed without DNA. This CDR3 is 15 amino acids long. Germline V gene data show CDR1 as SEHNR and CDR2 as FQNEAQ (reference sequence).

V and J are TRBV7-2 and TRBJ2-7; TCRdb calls TRBD2, which cannot be checked without DNA. From germline, CDR1 is SGHTA and CDR2 FQGNSA. This CDR3 spans 16 amino acids. CDR3 in amino acids: CASSLIAGGYRYEQYF.

V usage is TRBV11-3 and J usage is TRBJ2-2. CDR3 length equals 13 residues. From germline, CDR1 is SGHNT and CDR2 YENEEA. This CDR3 reads CASSLDYNGELFF.

The chain joins TRBV28 to TRBJ2-7; TCRdb returns TRBD2, unconfirmable since there is no DNA. The CDR3 is 14 amino acids. In germline, CDR1 is MDHEN, CDR2 SYDVKM. The CDR3 here is CASSFGRASYEQYF.